The 24 T cell receptor beta chains below all came from one sample that was sequenced in a study of beta chain features in type 1 diabetes. Whole-study results and caveats: Shortening of TCRB CDR3s, moderate but significant, appeared in all four CD4+ subsets of Type 1 diabetes patients.

Sequencing targeted expressed TCRB transcripts, as all isolated RNA had been reverse transcribed. Only in-frame clones appear in the TCRdb table, and some are missing; sequencing was by immunoSEQ multiplex PCR. The data hold about 710,000 clones, with 11% to 15% observed a single time. Antigen specificity for these receptors is unknown. The sequenced sample consisted of naive CD4+ T cells from blood. The receptors shown here come from a man between 18 and 35 years old with type 1 diabetes.

The rearrangement links TRBV30 to TRBJ2-3; D is undetermined. The CDR3 consists of 14 residues. Trimming cost V 1 base and J 6 bases, with 14 bases left between them. CDR1 is GTSNPN, CDR2 SVGIG, per germline (reference sequence). This CDR3 is CAWSAPSRLDTQYF. The CDR3 DNA reads as TGTGCCTGGAGTGCCCCGTCCCGTCTGGATACGCAGTATTTT.

This clone has just a few counts. The CDR3 coding sequence is TGTGCCAGCAGTGTGACAGGGGAGGACGGGGAGCTGTTTTTT. Translated, it gives CASSVTGEDGELFF. The rearrangement links TRBV2 to TRBJ2-2; 8 bases match TRBD1. CDR3 length equals 14 residues. CDR1 is SNHLY, CDR2 FYNNEI, per germline. The junction had 5 bases not matched to a gene; V was cut back by 4 bases and J by 7 bases.

The genes are TRBV7-3 and TRBJ2-5; TRBD1 is a possible D gene (6 bases). The CDR3 is made up of 13 amino acids. Between the trimmed V and J ends, which lost 4 bases and 2 bases, there was a span of 8 bases. Per germline, CDR1 SGHTA and CDR2 FQGTGA. The CDR3: CASSSQGQETQYF. The CDR3 region has the DNA TGTGCCAGCAGCTCACAGGGACAAGAGACCCAGTACTTC.

CDR3 in DNA: TGTGCCAGCACTTTCGGACAGGGGATATACGAGCAGTACTTC. It specifies CASTFGQGIYEQYF. The J gene is TRBJ2-7, the V gene TRBV7-2; 9 bases line up with TRBD1. Losses at the gene ends were 7 bases for V and 4 bases for J; bases not matched to a gene: 8. Per the germline V gene, CDR1 is SGHTA and CDR2 is FQGNSA. CDR3 size: 14 residues.

V is TRBV29-1 and J is TRBJ2-2; the match to TRBD2 covers 10 bases. The CDR3 totals 18 residues. The V and J ends lost 6 bases and 8 bases, in that order; junction bases with no gene match: 21. The germline gives CDR1 SQVTM, CDR2 ANQGSEA. The CDR3 region is CSVETPYKGLAVWGELFF. The CDR3 DNA is TGCAGCGTAGAGACCCCTTACAAAGGACTAGCGGTGTGGGGGGAGCTGTTTTTT.

The chain combines TRBV18 with TRBJ2-1; the match to TRBD1 covers 7 bases. The CDR3 spans 12 residues. Losses at the gene ends were 4 bases for V and 9 bases for J; bases not matched to a gene: 3. Germline assignment: CDR1 KGHSH and CDR2 LQKENI. In DNA form, the CDR3 reads TGTGCCAGCTCACTCAACAGGGGTGAGCAGTTCTTC. This sequence encodes CASSLNRGEQFF.

The chain recombines TRBV7-2 with TRBJ2-5, with 7 nucleotides matching TRBD2. From germline, CDR1 is SGHTA and CDR2 FQGNSA. The CDR3 spans 15 residues. V dropped 2 bases and J dropped 4; count of bases not matched to a gene: 7. The DNA for the CDR3 is TGTGCCAGCAGCTTAAGGGCGGGGGTTCGAGAGACCCAGTACTTC. It specifies CASSLRAGVRETQYF. The full variable domain, with the rest looked up from reference TRBV7-2 and TRBJ2-5, is GAGVSQSPSNKVTEKGKDVELRCDPISGHTALYWYRQSLGQGLEFLIYFQGNSAPDKSGLPSDRFSAERTGGSVSTLTIQRTQQEDSAVYLCASSLRAGVRETQYFGPGTRLLVL.

This clone was recorded a few times. The chain employs TRBV7-9 and TRBJ2-2; 11 bases fit TRBD1. V was clipped by 5 bases and J by 6 bases; unmatched bases: 8. The germline CDR1 and CDR2 sequences are SEHNR and FQNEAQ (reference sequence). CDR3 length: 16 residues. The CDR3 region has the DNA TGTGCCAGCAGCCCAGGACAGGGGGCGCGATCCGGGGAGCTGTTTTTT. This gives the protein CASSPGQGARSGELFF.

This clone has just a few counts. The chain combines TRBV19 with TRBJ1-1, with 7 bases that match TRBD1. V was pared by 8 bases and J by 5 bases, with 14 bases of the junction left unmatched. Germline lookup yields CDR1 LNHDA and CDR2 SQIVND (reference sequence). The length of the CDR3 is 15 residues. CDR3: CASCPDRVRWTEAFF. In nucleotides, the CDR3 is TGTGCCAGTTGCCCCGACAGGGTGCGGTGGACTGAAGCTTTCTTT.

This chain uses TRBV19 with TRBJ1-2; unclear D gene. The V and J ends lost 3 bases and 6 bases respectively, with 11 bases between them. The CDR3 length is 13 residues. Per the germline V gene, CDR1 is LNHDA and CDR2 is SQIVND (reference sequence). CDR3 DNA: TGTGCCAGTAGTATTTCGATCGGGAATGGCTACACCTTC. Protein sequence: CASSISIGNGYTF.

This clone has only a few counts. The rearrangement links TRBV5-1 to TRBJ2-7; D is uncertain. Trimming cost V 0 bases and J 0 bases, with 10 bases left between them. Germline assignment: CDR1 SGHRS and CDR2 YFSETQ. This CDR3 region has 15 residues. The CDR3 spells CASSLASAGSYEQYF. For the CDR3, the DNA is TGCGCCAGCAGCTTGGCTTCCGCAGGCTCCTACGAGCAGTACTTC.

J is TRBJ2-1 and V is TRBV5-6, with TRBD2 as a possible D gene (5 bases). Germline V gives CDR1 SGHDT, CDR2 YYEEEE. The CDR3 runs 11 residues. V lost 4 bases and J 13 bases, leaving 12 bases between the germline ends. The CDR3 sequence is CASSEDFLQFF. In DNA form, the CDR3 reads TGTGCCAGCAGCGAGGACTTCTTACAGTTCTTC.

The chain carries TRBV5-1 and TRBJ2-5; no clear D. Deletions cut 2 bases from V and 3 bases from J, with 5 bases between. This CDR3 spans 12 amino acids. The V gene's germline CDR1 is SGHRS and CDR2 YFSETQ. The chain's CDR3 is CASSFPKETQYF. The CDR3 nucleotides are TGCGCCAGCAGCTTTCCGAAAGAGACCCAGTACTTC.

The V gene is TRBV30, the J gene TRBJ1-4; D possibly corresponds to TRBD1 (5 bases). This CDR3 spans 15 amino acids. Germline V gene data show CDR1 as GTSNPN and CDR2 as SVGIG (reference sequence). V was trimmed by 4 bases and J by 0 bases, leaving 12 bases between them. In DNA form, the CDR3 reads TGTGCCTGGAAGATGGCAGGGACAACTAATGAAAAACTGTTTTTT. Its translation is CAWKMAGTTNEKLFF.

The rearrangement joins TRBV27 to TRBJ2-3; 9 bases fit TRBD1. CDR3 size: 14 residues. V shed 8 bases and J 2 bases; nucleotides not matched to a gene: 5. CDR1 and CDR2 from the germline V gene are MNHEY and SMNVEV (reference sequence). The CDR3 is CASHDRGVTDTQYF. The CDR3 region has the DNA TGTGCCAGCCACGACAGGGGGGTCACAGATACGCAGTATTTT.

This chain links TRBV5-1 with TRBJ2-7; D possibly corresponds to TRBD2 (6 bases). There are 16 residues in the CDR3. Germline CDR1 and CDR2: SGHRS and YFSETQ. Trimming shortened V by 4 bases and J by 2 bases, and 19 bases separated the two germline ends. The CDR3 sequence is CASSPAGTSTPYEQYF. The CDR3 bases are TGCGCCAGCAGCCCGGCGGGGACCTCTACACCCTACGAGCAGTACTTC.

The gene calls are TRBV6-6 and TRBJ2-2; D not certain. The CDR3 length is 14 residues. V gave up 6 bases and J gave up 3 bases, with 11 bases separating them. Germline lookup yields CDR1 MNHNY and CDR2 SVGAGI (reference sequence). For the CDR3, the DNA is TGTGCCAGCAGCTCGGATCCCTACACCGGGGAGCTGTTTTTT. Protein product: CASSSDPYTGELFF.

The chain couples TRBV6-5 to TRBJ1-6, with TRBD1 matching 8 bases. J was trimmed by 9 bases and V by 4 bases; bases with no gene match: 8. There are 15 residues in the CDR3. The germline CDR1 and CDR2 sequences are MNHEY and SVGAGI. The CDR3 coding sequence is TGTGCCAGCAGTTTGTCAGGGACAGGTGGTTCACCCCTCCACTTT. Residues: CASSLSGTGGSPLHF.

This chain uses TRBV2 with TRBJ1-2, with 7 bases that match TRBD1. This CDR3 is 13 amino acids long. The V gene end was trimmed by 4 bases and the J gene end by 8 bases; junction bases not matched to a gene: 7. Germline V CDR1 and CDR2: SNHLY, FYNNEI. The CDR3 here is CASSVRQGGGYTF. As DNA, the CDR3 is TGTGCCAGCAGTGTCCGCCAGGGGGGCGGCTACACCTTC.

The rearrangement links TRBV2 to TRBJ2-2; 10 nucleotides match TRBD1. Germline trimming cut 6 bases from V and 6 bases from J; bases unmatched to any gene: 1. Germline V gene lookup returns CDR1 SNHLY and CDR2 FYNNEI. The length of the CDR3 is 13 residues. The CDR3 nucleotides read TGTGCCAGCAGGGACAGGGGGTCCGGGGAGCTGTTTTTT. Amino acids: CASRDRGSGELFF. The full variable domain, rest sourced from reference TRBV2 and TRBJ2-2, is EPEVTQTPSHQVTQMGQEVILRCVPISNHLYFYWYRQILGQKVEFLVSFYNNEISEKSEIFDDQFSVERPDGSNFTLKIRSTKLEDSAMYFCASRDRGSGELFFGEGSRLTVL.

A few counts support this clone. This chain connects TRBV7-9 to TRBJ1-1, with no clear D. The germline V gene encodes CDR1 SEHNR and CDR2 FQNEAQ (reference sequence). Trimming stripped 7 bases from V and 6 bases from J, with 9 bases between. This CDR3 has 11 amino acids. In nucleotides, the CDR3 is TGTGCCAGCACCAATGGGGCTGAAGCTTTCTTT. It translates to CASTNGAEAFF.

Only a few counts were recorded for this clone. This chain uses TRBV4-2 with TRBJ2-7; 14 bases are shared with TRBD2. In germline, CDR1 is LGHNA, CDR2 YNFKEQ. Trimming took 0 bases from V and 2 from J; bases not matched to a gene: 3. The CDR3 sequence is 17 residues long. CDR3 nucleotides: TGTGCCAGCAGCCAAGAGGGGACTAGCGGGGGAACCTACGAGCAGTACTTC. This translates into CASSQEGTSGGTYEQYF.

A few counts support this clone. This chain joins TRBV11-2 and TRBJ1-1; 8 positions agree with TRBD1. Germline V gives CDR1 SGHAT, CDR2 FQNNGV. The CDR3 is made up of 16 amino acids. The V and J ends lost 5 bases and 4 bases, in that order; junction bases with no gene match: 12. This chain's CDR3 is CASSTRRGQGPTEAFF. As DNA, the CDR3 is TGTGCCAGCAGCACCAGACGAGGACAGGGCCCCACTGAAGCTTTCTTT.

A few counts support this clone. This chain links TRBV4-3 with TRBJ2-1; TRBD2 agrees at 9 bases. CDR3 length equals 13 residues. Germline V gene data show CDR1 as LGHNA and CDR2 as YSLEER. After removal of 6 bases from V and 8 bases from J, the junction contained 5 bases not matched to a gene. This CDR3 reads CASSAGGPDEQFF. DNA for the CDR3: TGCGCCAGCAGTGCGGGGGGGCCGGATGAGCAGTTCTTC.